The clone carrying this T cell receptor (beta chain) occurred a few times. The antigen remains undetermined. The data were obtained in a study of identical twins. The CDR3 is 14 residues long. J lost 3 bases, V lost 6 bases, and 7 bases had no gene match. The V gene's germline CDR1 is MNHEY and CDR2 SMNVEV (reference sequence). TCRdb recomputed calls from the 5' RACE reads with MiXCR, one row per CDR3 protein. The sample comprises roughly 290,000 distinct CDR3 sequences, roughly 9.7% of which are singletons, and under 7.5% rests with the top ten. Study conclusions and caveats: In cord blood, abundant beta clonotypes had fewer insertions; memory showed no trend.

The same sample was also used in a study of yellow fever vaccine responses in identical twins.

The clonotype comes from a woman aged 18 to 35 in good health. The chain is built from TRBV27 and TRBJ2-5, with TRBD1 matching over 7 bases. What was sequenced was CD8+ T cells sorted from blood. The chain's CDR3 is CASSSQGVEETQYF. CDR3 nucleotides: TGTGCCAGCAGCTCCCAGGGGGTAGAAGAGACCCAGTACTTC.